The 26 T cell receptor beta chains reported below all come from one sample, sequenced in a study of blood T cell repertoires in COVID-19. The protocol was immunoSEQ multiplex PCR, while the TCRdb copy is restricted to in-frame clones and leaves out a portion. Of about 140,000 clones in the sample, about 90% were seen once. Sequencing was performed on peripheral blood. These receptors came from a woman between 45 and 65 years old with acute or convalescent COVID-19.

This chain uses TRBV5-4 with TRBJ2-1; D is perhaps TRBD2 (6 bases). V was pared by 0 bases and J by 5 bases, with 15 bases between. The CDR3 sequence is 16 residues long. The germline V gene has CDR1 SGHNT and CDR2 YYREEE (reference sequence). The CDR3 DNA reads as TGTGCCAGCAGCTTGGCGCTTCCGGGAGCGAACAATGAGCAGTTCTTC. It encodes CASSLALPGANNEQFF.

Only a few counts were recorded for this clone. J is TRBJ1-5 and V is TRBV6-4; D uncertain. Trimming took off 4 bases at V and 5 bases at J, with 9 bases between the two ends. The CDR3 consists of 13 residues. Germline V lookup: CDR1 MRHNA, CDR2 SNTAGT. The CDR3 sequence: CASSAEIHQPQHF. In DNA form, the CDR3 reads TGTGCCAGCAGTGCTGAGATACATCAGCCCCAGCATTTT.

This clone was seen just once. CDR3 residues: CSVGFDNEQFF. DNA of the CDR3: TGCAGCGTTGGTTTCGACAATGAGCAGTTCTTC. This sequence joins TRBV29-1 and TRBJ2-1; D is unclear. The CDR3 spans 11 residues. V lost 4 bases to trimming and J lost 5 bases, with 6 bases between them. Germline V gene lookup returns CDR1 SQVTM and CDR2 ANQGSEA.

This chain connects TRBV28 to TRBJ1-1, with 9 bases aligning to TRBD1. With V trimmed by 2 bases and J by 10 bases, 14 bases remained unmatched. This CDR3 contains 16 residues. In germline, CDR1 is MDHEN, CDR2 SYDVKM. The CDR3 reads CASSLLGDRAGASAFF. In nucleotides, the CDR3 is TGTGCCAGCAGTTTACTCGGGGACAGGGCTGGTGCATCAGCTTTCTTT.

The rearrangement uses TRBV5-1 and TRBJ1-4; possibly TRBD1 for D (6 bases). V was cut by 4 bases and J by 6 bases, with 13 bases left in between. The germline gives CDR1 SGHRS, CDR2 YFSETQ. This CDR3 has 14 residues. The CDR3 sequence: CASSPPGVDEKLFF. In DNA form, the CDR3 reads TGCGCCAGCAGCCCCCCAGGGGTTGATGAAAAACTGTTTTTT.

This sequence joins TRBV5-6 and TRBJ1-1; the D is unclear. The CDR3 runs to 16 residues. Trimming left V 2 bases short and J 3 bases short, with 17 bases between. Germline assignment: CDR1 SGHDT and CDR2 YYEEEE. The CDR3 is CASSFPRAEAYTEAFF. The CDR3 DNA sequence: TGTGCCAGCAGCTTCCCCCGCGCCGAGGCGTACACTGAAGCTTTCTTT. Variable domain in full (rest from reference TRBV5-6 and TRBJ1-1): DAGVTQSPTHLIKTRGQQVTLRCSPKSGHDTVSWYQQALGQGPQFIFQYYEEEERQRGNFPDRFSGHQFPNYSSELNVNALLLGDSALYLCASSFPRAEAYTEAFFGQGTRLTVV.

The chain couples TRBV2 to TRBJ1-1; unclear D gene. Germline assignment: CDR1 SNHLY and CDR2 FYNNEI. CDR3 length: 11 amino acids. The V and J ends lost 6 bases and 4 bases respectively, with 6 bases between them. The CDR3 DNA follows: TGTGCCAGCAGCCGGAGCACTGAAGCTTTCTTT. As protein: CASSRSTEAFF.

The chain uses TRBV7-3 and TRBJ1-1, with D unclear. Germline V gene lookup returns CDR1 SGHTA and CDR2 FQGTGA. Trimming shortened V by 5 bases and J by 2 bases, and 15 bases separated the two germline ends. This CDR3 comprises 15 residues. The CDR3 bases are TGTGCCAGCAGCCCTCGAGGTGGCGGTAACACTGAAGCTTTCTTT. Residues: CASSPRGGGNTEAFF.

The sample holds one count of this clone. Written as DNA, the CDR3 is TGTGCCTGGAGTGTGAATACGGGCAATCAGCCCCAGCATTTT. Translated: CAWSVNTGNQPQHF. The rearrangement uses TRBV30 and TRBJ1-5; no reliable D call. Trimming shortened V by 0 bases and J by 2 bases, and 8 bases separated the two germline ends. The length of the CDR3 is 14 residues. CDR1 and CDR2 (germline): GTSNPN, SVGIG (reference sequence).

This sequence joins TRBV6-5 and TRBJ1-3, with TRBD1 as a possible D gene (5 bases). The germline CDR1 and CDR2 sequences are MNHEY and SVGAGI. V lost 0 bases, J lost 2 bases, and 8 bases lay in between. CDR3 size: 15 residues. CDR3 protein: CASSYSVRAGNTIYF. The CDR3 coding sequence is TGTGCCAGCAGTTACTCAGTCAGGGCTGGAAACACCATATATTTT.

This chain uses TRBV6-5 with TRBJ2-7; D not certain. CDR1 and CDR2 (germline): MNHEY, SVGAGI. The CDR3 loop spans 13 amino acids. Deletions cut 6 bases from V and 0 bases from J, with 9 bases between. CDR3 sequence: CASSLYSSYEQYF. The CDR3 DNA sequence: TGTGCCAGCAGCTTGTACAGCTCCTACGAGCAGTACTTC.

This CDR3 is CASSPRGGLLAGELFF. In DNA, the CDR3 is TGTGCCAGCAGCCCACGGGGGGGCCTACTTGCCGGGGAGCTGTTTTTT. The rearrangement uses TRBV5-8 and TRBJ2-2; 8 bases align to TRBD2. Germline V lookup: CDR1 SGHTS, CDR2 YDEGEE. With 4 bases clipped from V and 6 bases from J, the junction kept 11 bases outside the gene matches. There are 16 residues in the CDR3.

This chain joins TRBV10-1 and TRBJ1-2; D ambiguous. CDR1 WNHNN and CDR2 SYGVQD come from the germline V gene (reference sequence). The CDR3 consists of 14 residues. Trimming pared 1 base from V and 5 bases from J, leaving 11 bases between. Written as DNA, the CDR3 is TGCGCCAGCAGTGAGTGCGGCAGTCATTATGGCTACACCTTC. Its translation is CASSECGSHYGYTF.

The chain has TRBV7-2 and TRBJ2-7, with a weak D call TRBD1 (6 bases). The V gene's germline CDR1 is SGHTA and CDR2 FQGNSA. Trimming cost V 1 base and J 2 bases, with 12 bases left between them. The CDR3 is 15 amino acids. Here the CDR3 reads CASSLGQAYPYEQYF. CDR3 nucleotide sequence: TGTGCCAGCAGCTTAGGACAGGCCTATCCCTACGAGCAGTACTTC.

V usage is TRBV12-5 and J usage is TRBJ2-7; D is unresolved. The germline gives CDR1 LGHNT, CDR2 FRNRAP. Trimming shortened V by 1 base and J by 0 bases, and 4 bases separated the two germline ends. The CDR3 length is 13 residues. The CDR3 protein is CASGLGASYEQYF. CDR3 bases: TGTGCTAGTGGTTTGGGGGCCTCCTACGAGCAGTACTTC.

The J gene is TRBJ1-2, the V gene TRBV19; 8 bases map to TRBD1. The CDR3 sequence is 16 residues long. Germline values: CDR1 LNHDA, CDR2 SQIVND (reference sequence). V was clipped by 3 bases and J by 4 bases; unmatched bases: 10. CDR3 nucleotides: TGTGCCAGTAGTATTTCCCCAGGGGGCGCGGGCTATGGCTACACCTTC. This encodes CASSISPGGAGYGYTF.

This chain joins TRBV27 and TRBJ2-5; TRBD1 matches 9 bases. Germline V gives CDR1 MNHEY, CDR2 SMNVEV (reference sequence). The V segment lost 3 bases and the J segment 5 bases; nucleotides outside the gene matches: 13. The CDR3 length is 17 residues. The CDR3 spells CASSFFKRTGVWETQYF. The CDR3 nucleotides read TGTGCCAGCAGTTTCTTTAAAAGGACAGGGGTATGGGAGACCCAGTACTTC.

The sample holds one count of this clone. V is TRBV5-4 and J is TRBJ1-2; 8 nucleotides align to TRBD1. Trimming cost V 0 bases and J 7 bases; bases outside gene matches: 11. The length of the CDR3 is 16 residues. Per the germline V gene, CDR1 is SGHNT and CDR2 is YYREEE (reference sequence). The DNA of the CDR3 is TGTGCCAGCAGCTTGGTTAGCACAGGGGGACTGAGTGGCTACACCTTC. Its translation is CASSLVSTGGLSGYTF.

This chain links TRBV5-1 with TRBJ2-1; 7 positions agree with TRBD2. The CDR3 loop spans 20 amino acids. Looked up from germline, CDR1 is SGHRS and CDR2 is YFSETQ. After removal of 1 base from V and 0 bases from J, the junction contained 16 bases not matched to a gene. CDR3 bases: TGCGCCAGCAGCTTGAAGCTCAGCCAAGCGGGGTTAAGCTCCTACAATGAGCAGTTCTTC. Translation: CASSLKLSQAGLSSYNEQFF.

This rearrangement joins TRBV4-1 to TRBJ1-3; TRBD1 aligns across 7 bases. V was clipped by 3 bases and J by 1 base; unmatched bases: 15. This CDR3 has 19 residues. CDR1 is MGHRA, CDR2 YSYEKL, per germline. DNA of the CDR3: TGCGCCAGCAGCCAGCCCTTACCTCACAGGGGCAGGTCTGGAAACACCATATATTTT. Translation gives CASSQPLPHRGRSGNTIYF.

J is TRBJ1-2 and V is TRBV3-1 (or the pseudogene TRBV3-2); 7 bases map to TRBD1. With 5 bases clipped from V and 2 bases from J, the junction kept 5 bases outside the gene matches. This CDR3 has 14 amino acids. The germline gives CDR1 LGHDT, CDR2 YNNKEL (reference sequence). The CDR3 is CASSAQTGNYGYTF. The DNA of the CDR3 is TGTGCCAGCAGCGCTCAGACAGGGAACTATGGCTACACCTTC.

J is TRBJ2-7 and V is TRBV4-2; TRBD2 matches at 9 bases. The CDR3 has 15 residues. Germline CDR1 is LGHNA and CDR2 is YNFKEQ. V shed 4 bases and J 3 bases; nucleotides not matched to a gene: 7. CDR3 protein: CASSPIAGADYEQYF. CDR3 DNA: TGTGCCAGCAGCCCCATAGCGGGAGCGGACTACGAGCAGTACTTC.

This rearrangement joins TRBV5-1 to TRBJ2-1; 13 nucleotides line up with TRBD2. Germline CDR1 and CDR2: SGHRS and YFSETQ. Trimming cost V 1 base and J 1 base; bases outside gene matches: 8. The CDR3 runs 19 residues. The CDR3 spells CASSLTGLAGSISYNEQFF. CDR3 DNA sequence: TGCGCCAGCAGCTTGACGGGACTAGCGGGGTCGATTTCCTACAATGAGCAGTTCTTC.

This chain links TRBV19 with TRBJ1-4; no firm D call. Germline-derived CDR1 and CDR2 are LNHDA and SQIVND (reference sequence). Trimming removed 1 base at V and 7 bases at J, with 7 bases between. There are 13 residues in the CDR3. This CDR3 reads CASSIARGEKLFF. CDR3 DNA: TGTGCCAGTAGTATAGCCCGGGGTGAAAAACTGTTTTTT.

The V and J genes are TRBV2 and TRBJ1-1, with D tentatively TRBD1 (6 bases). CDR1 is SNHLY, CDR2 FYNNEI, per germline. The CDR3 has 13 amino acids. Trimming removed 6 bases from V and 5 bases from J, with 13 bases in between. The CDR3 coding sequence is TGTGCCAGCAGCCTGGACAGAACAACTGAAGCTTTCTTT. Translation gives CASSLDRTTEAFF.

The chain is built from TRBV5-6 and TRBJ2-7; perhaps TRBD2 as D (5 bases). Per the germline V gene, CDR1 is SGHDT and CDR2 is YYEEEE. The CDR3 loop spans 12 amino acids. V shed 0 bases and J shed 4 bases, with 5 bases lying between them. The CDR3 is CASSLGGYEQYF. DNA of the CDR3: TGTGCCAGCAGCTTGGGAGGGTACGAGCAGTACTTC.